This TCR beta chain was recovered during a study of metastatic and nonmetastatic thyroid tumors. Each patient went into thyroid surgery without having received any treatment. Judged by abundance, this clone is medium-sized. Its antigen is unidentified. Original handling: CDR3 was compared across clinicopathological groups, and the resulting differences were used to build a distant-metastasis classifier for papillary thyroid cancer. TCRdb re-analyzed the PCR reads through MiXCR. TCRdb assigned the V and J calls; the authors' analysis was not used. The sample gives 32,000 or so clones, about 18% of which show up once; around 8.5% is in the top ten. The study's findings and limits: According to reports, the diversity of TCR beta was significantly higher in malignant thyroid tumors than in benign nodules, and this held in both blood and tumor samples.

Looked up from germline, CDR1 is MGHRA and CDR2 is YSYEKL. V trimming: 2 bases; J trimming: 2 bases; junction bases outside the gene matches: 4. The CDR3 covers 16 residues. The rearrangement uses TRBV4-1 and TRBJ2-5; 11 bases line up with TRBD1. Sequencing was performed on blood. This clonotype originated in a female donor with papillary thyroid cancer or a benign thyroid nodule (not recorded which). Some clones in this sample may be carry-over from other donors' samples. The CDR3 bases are TGCGCCAGCAGCCAACTGGACAGGGGGCTTCAAGAGACCCAGTACTTC. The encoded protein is CASSQLDRGLQETQYF.